This T cell receptor beta chain is drawn from a study of shared clonotypes between healthy human individuals. Study outcomes and limitations: The expectation was that sequencing depth would affect clonotype sharing among donors.

Repertoires were generated with immunoSEQ multiplex PCR, while TCRdb's copy carries only in-frame clones and drops some. The repertoire consists of roughly 2,000,000 clones, with roughly 95% occurring once and the leading ten covering less than 1.5%. As for this clone: Its antigen is not identified.

Naive CD8 cells lacked CD45RO and underwent positive selection for CCR7, leaving out terminally differentiated effector memory CD45RA+ cells. The study enrolled healthy HIV-negative adults without recent acute infections or vaccinations as donors. The CDR3 consists of 11 residues. The clonotype comes from a man between 18 and 35 years old in good health. The chain couples TRBV21-1 to TRBJ2-1. TRBV21-1 has pseudogene status. Sequencing was done on a sample of naive CD8+ T cells sorted from blood. CDR3 in amino acids: CASSKEREQFF. The CDR3 nucleotides read TGTGCCAGCAGCAAAGAAAGGGAGCAGTTCTTC.